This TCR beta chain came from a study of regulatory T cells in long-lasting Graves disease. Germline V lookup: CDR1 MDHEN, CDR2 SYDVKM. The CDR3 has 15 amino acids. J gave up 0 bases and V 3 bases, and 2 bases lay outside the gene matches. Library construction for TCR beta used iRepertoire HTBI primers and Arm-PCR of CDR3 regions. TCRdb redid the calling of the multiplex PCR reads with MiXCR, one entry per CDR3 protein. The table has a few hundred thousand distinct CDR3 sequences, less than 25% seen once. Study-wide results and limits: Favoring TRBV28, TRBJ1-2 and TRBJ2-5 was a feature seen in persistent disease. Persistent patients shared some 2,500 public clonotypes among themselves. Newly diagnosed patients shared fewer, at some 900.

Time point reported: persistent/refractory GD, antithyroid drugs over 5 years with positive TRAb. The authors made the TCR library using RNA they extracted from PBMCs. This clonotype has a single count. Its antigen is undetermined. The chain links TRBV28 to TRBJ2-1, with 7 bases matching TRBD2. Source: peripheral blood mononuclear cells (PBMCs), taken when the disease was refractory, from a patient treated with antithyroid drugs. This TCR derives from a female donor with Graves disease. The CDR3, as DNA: TGTGCCAGCAGTTTCGGGGGGAGCTCCTACAATGAGCAGTTCTTC. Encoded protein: CASSFGGSSYNEQFF.